The 3 T cell receptor beta chains below all came from one sample that was sequenced in a study of cytomegalovirus exposure and HLA in healthy donors. PCR was performed using 60 Vbeta and 13 Jbeta primers. Repertoires were generated with immunoSEQ multiplex PCR, while TCRdb's copy carries only in-frame clones and drops some. The sample has around 78,000 clones, 80% seen once; the top ten hold around 0.96%. The specimen was PBMCs. The receptors come from a male donor in good health and CMV-seronegative.

CDR3 bases: TGTGCCAGCAGCTCCCCTCGGGGGGCGGTGGTCGATACGCAGTATTTT. Its protein product is CASSSPRGAVVDTQYF. J is TRBJ2-3 and V is TRBV7-9, with a weak D call TRBD2 (7 bases). This CDR3 spans 16 amino acids. The ends were cut back, 4 bases at V and 6 bases at J, with 20 bases in the middle. Germline CDR1 and CDR2: SEHNR and FQNEAQ (reference sequence).

This clone was detected only once. The CDR3 is CASSREVLRNQPQHF. CDR3 in DNA: TGTGCCAGCAGTCGGGAGGTCCTTCGCAATCAGCCCCAGCATTTT. The V gene is TRBV6-6, the J gene TRBJ1-5; no clear D gene. The CDR3 has 15 residues. Germline CDR1 and CDR2: MNHNY and SVGAGI (reference sequence). Trimming took 5 bases from V and 2 from J, leaving 13 bases between them.

The chain has TRBV9 and TRBJ2-3; 9 bases fit TRBD2. Germline CDR1 is SGDLS and CDR2 is YYNGEE. Trimming at V came to 2 bases and at J to 0 bases, leaving 13 bases not matched to a gene. The CDR3 runs to 19 residues. DNA for the CDR3: TGTGCCAGCAGCGTCCCAACCGCGTTTAGCGGGGGCAGCACAGATACGCAGTATTTT. This sequence encodes CASSVPTAFSGGSTDTQYF.